Included here is one T cell receptor (beta chain) sequence, with context. CDR1 and CDR2 (germline): KGHSH, LQKENI. V lost 4 bases and J lost 4, with 17 bases in between. CDR3 length equals 15 residues. TCRdb recomputed calls from the RT-PCR reads with MiXCR, one row per CDR3 protein. This repertoire shows about 700,000 distinct CDR3 sequences, about 14% found once; its top ten account for around 3.3%. The sequenced material came from memory CD4+ T cells from blood. This sequence originates from a female donor in good health, serving as a healthy control. This chain joins TRBV18 and TRBJ2-7; D is possibly TRBD1 (6 bases). This CDR3 reads CASSQIQGYGYEQYF. CDR3 in DNA: TGTGCCAGCTCACAAATTCAGGGGTACGGTTACGAGCAGTACTTC. The complete variable domain, with remaining parts taken from reference TRBV18 and TRBJ2-7, reads NAGVMQNPRHLVRRRGQEARLRCSPMKGHSHVYWYRQLPEEGLKFMVYLQKENIIDESGMPKERFSAEFPKEGPSILRIQQVVRGDSAAYFCASSQIQGYGYEQYFGPGTRLTVT.